This T cell receptor beta chain was found in a study of shared clonotypes between healthy human individuals (TCRdb year 2020). Describing the broader study: The cohort included a few men and a couple of women between 18 and 49 years of age. Per donor, leukapheresis produced somewhere between about 0.94 and 8.9 billion PBMCs. For each donor, CD4 naive and CD4 memory were each given three plates, CD8 naive was given two plates, and CD8 memory was given one plate. The study deeply sequenced blood TCR repertoires of five healthy adults to estimate repertoire size and the extent of clonotype sharing between individuals. To increase sequencing depth and limit assay-specific biases, TCR repertoire library preparation and sequencing were carried out by different laboratories using diverse techniques.

Donors were healthy HIV-negative adults with no recently reported acute infections or vaccinations. Only Caucasian adults living in Nashville, Tennessee, USA were represented among the donors. Magnetic negative selection was used to enrich CD4+ T cells, after which naive cells were positively selected on CD45RA and the negative fraction became the memory subset. Blood was obtained by leukapheresis, after which PBMCs were separated by Ficoll-Histopaque density gradient centrifugation and cryopreserved in liquid nitrogen vapor phase. Analytical flow cytometry was used to check the purity and quantity of each magnetically sorted T cell population. Genomic DNA was isolated from every sorted fraction and measured by UV absorbance on a Nanodrop 2000c. V is pruned by 8 bases and J by 0 bases, leaving 2 bases of the junction without a gene match. The CDR3 goes from the cysteine to the phenylalanine over 14 residues. Just the 42-base CDR3 DNA is kept, in frame starting at base 1. Sequences LNHDA (CDR1) and SQIVND (CDR2) are obtained from the germline V gene (reference sequence).

Overall study results and their limits: When a few donors were compared, the shared fraction of clonotypes was about 5.4% for naive CD4, approximately 3.3% for naive CD8, more than 2% for memory CD4, and 0.35% to 0.5% for memory CD8. Compared with non-shared clonotypes, the clonotypes found in all four sorted-subset donors had higher generation probabilities. Even with the large sequencing depth, rarefaction of the sorted-subset datasets indicated that sequencing was incomplete. Pairwise subsampling indicated that sequencing depth was expected to affect the degree of clonotype sharing among donors. The genetic and exposure-history diversity represented was limited by the small number of donors. Larger estimated clonotype richness was generally found for naive subsets than for memory subsets. Sampling was restricted to blood, and TCR repertoires in tissues likely differ from the TCR repertoires found in blood.

TCR CDR3 regions were amplified from genomic DNA by multiplex PCR using the deep immunoSEQ assay. For each cell subset, the extracted genomic DNA was distributed evenly across all wells of several immunoSEQ 96-well plates, and each plate served as one replicate. For sorted subsets, roughly 200 ng of genomic DNA, equivalent to 30,000 or so T cell genomes, went into each replicate PCR. Purified libraries were quantified with a Qubit 3.0 fluorometer, sized on a Bioanalyzer 2100, and re-quantified with the KAPA Library Quantification kit. Every immunoSEQ 96-well plate was sequenced on a separate single-read 150-cycle Illumina NextSeq 550 flow cell. The authors' pipeline ran thus. Because only junctional sequences without quality scores were contained in the immunoSEQ output, filtering matching that applied to full-length reads could not be performed. Sequences were annotated with PyIR, a Python wrapper for IgBLAST v1.9, using IMGT germline references to assign V/J genes and CDR3. Reads were filtered out if the reads had weak V/J assignments (E-value above 1e-6), no CDR3, stop codons, out-of-frame junctions, or ambiguous translated residues. A V3J clonotype was defined by an identical inferred V gene, J gene, and CDR3 amino acid sequence. The percentage overlap between two repertoires was calculated by dividing the number of shared unique clonotypes by the size of the smaller repertoire. Repertoire richness was assessed with RTK rarefaction, the Chao1 estimator, and Recon v2.1 estimates of unobserved clonotypes. Generation probabilities for all TCRbeta clonotypes obtained by the gDNA method from four donors were computed using OLGA. Imported from immuneACCESS, the table was reduced by TCRdb to in-frame sequences with V and J called. These copies leave out some clones; in studies compared against another copy, an unresolved V gene accounts for under half, and the cause of the remainder is not known. V, J and clone size derive from that table, while D and trimming were established from the DNA sequence. In this sample the table shows approximately 740,000 clones, around 74% of which occur a single time. The ten largest clones take up about 1.7% of the sample.

This clone has only one observation. The target of this receptor is not known. No much larger clone exists at a distance of one base, and base qualities are not known. Sequenced material: memory CD4+ T cells sorted from blood. The cell subset or site label for this specimen denotes: CD45RA-negative fraction. The chain is assembled from TRBV19 and TRBJ2-1, with 9 junctional bases fitting TRBD2. This clonotype was sampled from a woman aged 25 to 39 in good health. The DNA is as follows: TGTGCCAGTCGTAGCGGGAGCTCCTACAATGAGCAGTTCTTC. This codes for CASRSGSSYNEQFF.